Following are 10 T cell receptor beta chains from one sample sequenced in a study of blood T cell repertoires in COVID-19. Repertoires were generated with immunoSEQ multiplex PCR, while TCRdb's copy carries only in-frame clones and drops some. The sample shows roughly 290,000 clones, 89% of them seen only once. The sample was PBMCs or T cells enriched from blood (not recorded which). The receptors shown here come from a woman in her thirties or forties who had recovered from COVID-19.

This chain links TRBV3-1 (or the pseudogene TRBV3-2) with TRBJ1-3; no firm D call. The CDR3 is 16 amino acids. The V end lost 0 bases, the J end lost 0 bases, and 9 bases lay between the germline ends. The germline V gene has CDR1 LGHDT and CDR2 YNNKEL (reference sequence). The CDR3 coding sequence is TGTGCCAGCAGCCAAGATCACGGGAGCTCTGGAAACACCATATATTTT. Translating gives CASSQDHGSSGNTIYF.

The chain links TRBV4-3 to TRBJ1-3, with a tentative D call TRBD1 (6 bases). The CDR3 spans 16 residues. Germline values: CDR1 LGHNA, CDR2 YSLEER. V gave up 1 base and J gave up 2 bases, with 12 bases separating them. The CDR3 sequence is CASSQVQGRTGNTIYF. In DNA form, the CDR3 reads TGCGCCAGCAGCCAAGTGCAGGGGCGTACTGGAAACACCATATATTTT.

The chain uses TRBV18 and TRBJ1-2; 8 bases are a match to TRBD1. This CDR3 has 13 residues. Per the germline V gene, CDR1 is KGHSH and CDR2 is LQKENI. V dropped 4 bases and J dropped 7; count of bases not matched to a gene: 5. CDR3 coding DNA: TGTGCCAGCTCACTAGGGACAGGTGGTGGCTACACCTTC. This translates into CASSLGTGGGYTF.

To note about this clone: Other nucleotide sequences from this sample produce the same CDR3. V is TRBV9 and J is TRBJ2-3, with D maybe TRBD1 (5 bases). Trimming cost V 2 bases and J 2 bases, with 9 bases left between them. In germline, CDR1 is SGDLS, CDR2 YYNGEE. This CDR3 comprises 14 residues. The CDR3 is CASSVWGPTDTQYF. CDR3 nucleotide sequence: TGTGCCAGCAGCGTTTGGGGCCCCACAGATACGCAGTATTTT. The full variable domain, rest sourced from reference TRBV9 and TRBJ2-3, is DSGVTQTPKHLITATGQRVTLRCSPRSGDLSVYWYQQSLDQGLQFLIQYYNGEERAKGNILERFSAQQFPDLHSELNLSSLELGDSALYFCASSVWGPTDTQYFGPGTRLTVL.

The chain links TRBV4-1 to TRBJ1-2, with no clear D. Per germline, CDR1 MGHRA and CDR2 YSYEKL. The CDR3 covers 14 residues. Trimming removed 1 base from V and 1 base from J, with 7 bases in between. This CDR3 is CASSQVEINYGYTF. The CDR3 DNA reads TGCGCCAGCAGCCAAGTTGAGATTAACTATGGCTACACCTTC.

The chain carries TRBV5-1 and TRBJ1-6; the match to TRBD1 covers 10 bases. V shed 7 bases, J shed 7 bases, and the junction held 8 bases outside the gene matches. CDR3 size: 15 residues. Germline V gene lookup returns CDR1 SGHRS and CDR2 YFSETQ. Written as DNA, the CDR3 is TGCGCCAGCCGTCCGGGGGGACAGGGGAATTCACCCCTCCACTTT. It translates to CASRPGGQGNSPLHF.

V is TRBV6-5 and J is TRBJ1-4; D gene ambiguous. V lost 7 bases and J lost 7, with 16 bases in between. There are 14 residues in the CDR3. The germline gives CDR1 MNHEY, CDR2 SVGAGI. CDR3 DNA sequence: TGTGCCAGCACGCGACTGGGTGGTGGTGAAAAACTGTTTTTT. Its protein product is CASTRLGGGEKLFF.

The chain has TRBV9 and TRBJ1-4, with 9 bases fitting TRBD1. Losses at the gene ends were 3 bases for V and 7 bases for J; bases not matched to a gene: 10. CDR1 and CDR2 from the germline V gene are SGDLS and YYNGEE. There are 16 residues in the CDR3. DNA of the CDR3: TGTGCCAGCAGCGAGGGACAGGGAGTTTCAAGTGAAAAACTGTTTTTT. Amino acid sequence: CASSEGQGVSSEKLFF.

The J gene is TRBJ1-2, the V gene TRBV18; the D is unclear. CDR1 is KGHSH and CDR2 is LQKENI in the germline V gene. Trimming stripped 0 bases from V and 4 bases from J, with 9 bases between. There are 14 residues in the CDR3. The CDR3 region is CASSPPSIPYGYTF. CDR3 bases: TGTGCCAGCTCACCACCGTCCATTCCCTATGGCTACACCTTC.

The rearrangement uses TRBV7-2 and TRBJ2-1; TRBD2 matches 9 bases. CDR3 length equals 14 residues. With V trimmed by 2 bases and J by 15 bases, 11 bases remained unmatched. Looked up from germline, CDR1 is SGHTA and CDR2 is FQGNSA. The CDR3, as DNA: TGTGCCAGCAGCTTATGGCGGGGGGGCGGTTATAGGTTCTTC. Its translation is CASSLWRGGGYRFF.